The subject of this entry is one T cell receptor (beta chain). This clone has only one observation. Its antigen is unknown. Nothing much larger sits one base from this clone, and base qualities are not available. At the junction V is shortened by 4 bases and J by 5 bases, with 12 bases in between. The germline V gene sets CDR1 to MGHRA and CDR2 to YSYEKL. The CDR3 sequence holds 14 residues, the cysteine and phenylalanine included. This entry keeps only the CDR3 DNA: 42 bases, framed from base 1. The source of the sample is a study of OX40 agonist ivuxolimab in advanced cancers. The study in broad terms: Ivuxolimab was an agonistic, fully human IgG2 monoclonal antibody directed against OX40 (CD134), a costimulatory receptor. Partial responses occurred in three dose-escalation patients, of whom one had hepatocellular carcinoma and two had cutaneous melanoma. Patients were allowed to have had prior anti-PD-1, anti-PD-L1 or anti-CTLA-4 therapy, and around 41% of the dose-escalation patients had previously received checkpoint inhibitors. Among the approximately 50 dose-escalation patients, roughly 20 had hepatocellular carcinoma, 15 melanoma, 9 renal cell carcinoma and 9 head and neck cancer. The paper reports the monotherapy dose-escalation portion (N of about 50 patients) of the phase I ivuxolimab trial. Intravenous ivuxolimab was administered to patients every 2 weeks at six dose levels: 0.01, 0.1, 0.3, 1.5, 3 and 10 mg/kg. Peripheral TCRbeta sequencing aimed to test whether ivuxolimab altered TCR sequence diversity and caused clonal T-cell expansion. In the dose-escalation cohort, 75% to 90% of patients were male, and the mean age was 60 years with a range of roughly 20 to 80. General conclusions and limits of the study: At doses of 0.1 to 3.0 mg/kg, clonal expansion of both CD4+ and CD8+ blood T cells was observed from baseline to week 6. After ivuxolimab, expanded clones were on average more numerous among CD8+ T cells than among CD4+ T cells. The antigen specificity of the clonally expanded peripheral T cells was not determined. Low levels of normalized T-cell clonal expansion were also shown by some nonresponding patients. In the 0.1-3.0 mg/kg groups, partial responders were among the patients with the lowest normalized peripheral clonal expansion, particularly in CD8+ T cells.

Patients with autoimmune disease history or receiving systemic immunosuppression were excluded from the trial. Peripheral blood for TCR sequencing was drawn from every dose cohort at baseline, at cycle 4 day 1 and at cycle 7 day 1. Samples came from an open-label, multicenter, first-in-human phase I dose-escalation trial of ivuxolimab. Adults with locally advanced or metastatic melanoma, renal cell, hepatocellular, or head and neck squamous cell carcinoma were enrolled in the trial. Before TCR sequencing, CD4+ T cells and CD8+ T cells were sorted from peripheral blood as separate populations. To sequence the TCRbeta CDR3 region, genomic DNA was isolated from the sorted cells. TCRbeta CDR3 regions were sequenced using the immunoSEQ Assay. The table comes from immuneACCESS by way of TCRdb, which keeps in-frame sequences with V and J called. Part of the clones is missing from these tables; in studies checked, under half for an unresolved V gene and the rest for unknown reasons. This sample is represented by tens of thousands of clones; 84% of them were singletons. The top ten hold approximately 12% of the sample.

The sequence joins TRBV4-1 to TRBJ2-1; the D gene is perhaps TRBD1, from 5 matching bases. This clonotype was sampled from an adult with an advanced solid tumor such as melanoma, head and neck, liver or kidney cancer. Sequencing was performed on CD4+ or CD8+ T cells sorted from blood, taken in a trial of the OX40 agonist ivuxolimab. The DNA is TGCGCCAGCAGCCTATGGGGCAAAAACAATGAGCAGTTCTTC. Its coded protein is CASSLWGKNNEQFF.